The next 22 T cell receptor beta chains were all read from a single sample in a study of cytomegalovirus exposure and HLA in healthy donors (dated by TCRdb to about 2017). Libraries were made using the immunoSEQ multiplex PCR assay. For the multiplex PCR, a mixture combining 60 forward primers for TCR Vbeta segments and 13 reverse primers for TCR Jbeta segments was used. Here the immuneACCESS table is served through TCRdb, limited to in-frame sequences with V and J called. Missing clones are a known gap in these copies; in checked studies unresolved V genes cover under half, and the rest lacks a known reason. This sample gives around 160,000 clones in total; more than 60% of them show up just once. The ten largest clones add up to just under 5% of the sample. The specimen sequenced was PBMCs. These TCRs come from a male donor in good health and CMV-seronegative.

The CDR3 DNA sequence: TGTGCCAGCAGCTTAAGACAGGGGGCGGGGTACGAGCAGTACTTC. It codes for CASSLRQGAGYEQYF. The genes are TRBV7-6 and TRBJ2-7, with 10 bases identical to TRBD1. CDR3 length: 15 residues. Germline CDR1 SGHVS, CDR2 FNYEAQ. With 2 bases clipped from V and 4 bases from J, the junction kept 5 bases outside the gene matches.

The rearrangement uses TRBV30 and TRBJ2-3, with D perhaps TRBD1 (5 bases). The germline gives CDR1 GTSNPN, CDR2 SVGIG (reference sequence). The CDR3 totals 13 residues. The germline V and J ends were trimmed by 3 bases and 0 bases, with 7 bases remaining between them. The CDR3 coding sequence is TGTGCCTGGAGGACAGCTAGCACAGATACGCAGTATTTT. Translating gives CAWRTASTDTQYF.

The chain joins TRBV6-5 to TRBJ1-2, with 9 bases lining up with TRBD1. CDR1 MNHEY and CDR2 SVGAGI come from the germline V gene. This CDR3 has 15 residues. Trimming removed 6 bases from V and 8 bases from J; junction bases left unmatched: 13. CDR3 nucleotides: TGTGCCAGCAGCCAGGGACAGGGAGGTATATGGGGCTACACCTTC. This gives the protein CASSQGQGGIWGYTF.

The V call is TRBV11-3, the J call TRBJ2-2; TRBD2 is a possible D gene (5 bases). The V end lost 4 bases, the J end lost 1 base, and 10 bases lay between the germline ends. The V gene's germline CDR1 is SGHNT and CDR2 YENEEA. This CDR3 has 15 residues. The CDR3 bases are TGTGCCAGCAGCTCGACTAACTTGAACACCGGGGAGCTGTTTTTT. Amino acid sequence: CASSSTNLNTGELFF.

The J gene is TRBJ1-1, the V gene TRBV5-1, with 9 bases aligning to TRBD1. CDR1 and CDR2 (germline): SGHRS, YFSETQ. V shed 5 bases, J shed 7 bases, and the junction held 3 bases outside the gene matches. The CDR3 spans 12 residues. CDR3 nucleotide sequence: TGCGCCAGCAGTACGACAGGGGGTGAAGCTTTCTTT. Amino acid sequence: CASSTTGGEAFF.

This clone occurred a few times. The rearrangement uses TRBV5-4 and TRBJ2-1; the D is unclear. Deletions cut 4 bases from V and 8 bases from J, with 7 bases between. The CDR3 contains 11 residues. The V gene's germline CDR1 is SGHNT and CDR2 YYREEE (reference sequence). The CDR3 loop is CASSLRDEQFF. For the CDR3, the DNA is TGTGCCAGCAGCCTCCGAGATGAGCAGTTCTTC. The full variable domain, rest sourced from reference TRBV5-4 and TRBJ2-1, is ETGVTQSPTHLIKTRGQQVTLRCSSQSGHNTVSWYQQALGQGPQFIFQYYREEENGRGNFPPRFSGLQFPNYSSELNVNALELDDSALYLCASSLRDEQFFGPGTRLTVL.

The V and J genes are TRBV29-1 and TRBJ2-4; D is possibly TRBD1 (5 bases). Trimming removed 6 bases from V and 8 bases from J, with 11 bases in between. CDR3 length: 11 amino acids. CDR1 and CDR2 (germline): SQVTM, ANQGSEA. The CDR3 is CSVLLGHIQYF. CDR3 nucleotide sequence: TGCAGCGTCCTACTGGGGCACATTCAGTACTTC.

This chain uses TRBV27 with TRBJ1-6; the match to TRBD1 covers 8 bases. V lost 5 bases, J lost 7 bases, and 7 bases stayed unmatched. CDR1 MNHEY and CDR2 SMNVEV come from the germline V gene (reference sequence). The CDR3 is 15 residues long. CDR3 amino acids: CASSQITGGNSPLHF. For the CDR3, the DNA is TGTGCCAGCAGTCAAATAACAGGGGGGAATTCACCCCTCCACTTT.

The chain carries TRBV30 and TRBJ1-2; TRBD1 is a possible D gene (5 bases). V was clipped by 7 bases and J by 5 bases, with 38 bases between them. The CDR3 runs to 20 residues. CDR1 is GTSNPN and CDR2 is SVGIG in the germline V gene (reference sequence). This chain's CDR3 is CASVKEGLWNFRTQAYGYTF. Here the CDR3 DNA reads TGTGCCTCGGTCAAGGAGGGTCTCTGGAATTTTAGGACACAGGCTTATGGCTACACCTTC. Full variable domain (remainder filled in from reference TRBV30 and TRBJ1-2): SQTIHQWPATLVQPVGSPLSLECTVEGTSNPNLYWYRQAAGRGLQLLFYSVGIGQISSEVPQNLSASRPQDRQFILSSKKLLLSDSGFYLCASVKEGLWNFRTQAYGYTFGSGTRLTVV.

CDR3: CASSPGGLTNEKLFF. CDR3 DNA: TGTGCCAGCAGTCCAGGGGGCTTAACTAATGAAAAACTGTTTTTT. The chain couples TRBV2 to TRBJ1-4; the match to TRBD1 covers 8 bases. From germline, CDR1 is SNHLY and CDR2 FYNNEI. V lost 5 bases to trimming and J lost 1 base; unmatched junction nucleotides: 3. This CDR3 comprises 15 residues.

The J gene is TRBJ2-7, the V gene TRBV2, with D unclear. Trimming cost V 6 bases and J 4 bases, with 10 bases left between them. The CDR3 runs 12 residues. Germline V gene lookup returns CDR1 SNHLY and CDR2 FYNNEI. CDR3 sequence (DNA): TGTGCCAGCAGGCTTAACAGTTACGAGCAGTACTTC. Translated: CASRLNSYEQYF.

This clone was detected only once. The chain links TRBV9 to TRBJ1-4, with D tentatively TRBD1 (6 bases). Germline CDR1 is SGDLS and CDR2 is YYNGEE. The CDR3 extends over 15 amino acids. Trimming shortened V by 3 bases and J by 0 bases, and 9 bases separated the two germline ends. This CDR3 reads CASSGGQATNEKLFF. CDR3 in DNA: TGTGCCAGCAGCGGGGGACAAGCAACTAATGAAAAACTGTTTTTT.

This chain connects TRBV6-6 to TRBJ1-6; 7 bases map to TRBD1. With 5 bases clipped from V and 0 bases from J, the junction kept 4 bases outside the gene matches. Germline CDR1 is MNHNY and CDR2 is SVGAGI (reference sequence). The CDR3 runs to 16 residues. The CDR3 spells CASSPGQSSYNSPLHF. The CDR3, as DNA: TGTGCCAGCAGTCCGGGACAGAGCTCCTATAATTCACCCCTCCACTTT.

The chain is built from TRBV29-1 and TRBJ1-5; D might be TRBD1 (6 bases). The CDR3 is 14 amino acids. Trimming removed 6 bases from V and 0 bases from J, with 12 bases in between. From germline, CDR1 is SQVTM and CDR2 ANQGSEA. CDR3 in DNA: TGCAGCGTCTCAGGACAGTATAGCAATCAGCCCCAGCATTTT. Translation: CSVSGQYSNQPQHF.

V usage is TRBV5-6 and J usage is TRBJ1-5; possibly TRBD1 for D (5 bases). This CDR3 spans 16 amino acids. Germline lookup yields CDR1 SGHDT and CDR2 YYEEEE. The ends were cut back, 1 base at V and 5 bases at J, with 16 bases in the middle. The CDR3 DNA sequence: TGTGCCAGCAGCTTGCTAGGGGTTCAATCGGATCAGCCCCAGCATTTT. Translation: CASSLLGVQSDQPQHF.

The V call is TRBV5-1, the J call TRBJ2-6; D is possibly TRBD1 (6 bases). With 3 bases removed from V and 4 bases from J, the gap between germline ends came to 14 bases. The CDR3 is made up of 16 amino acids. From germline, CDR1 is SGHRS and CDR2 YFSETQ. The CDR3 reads CASSSRGQSGANVLTF. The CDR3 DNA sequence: TGCGCCAGCAGCTCCCGCGGACAGTCCGGGGCCAACGTCCTGACTTTC. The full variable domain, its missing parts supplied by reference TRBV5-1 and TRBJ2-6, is KAGVTQTPRYLIKTRGQQVTLSCSPISGHRSVSWYQQTPGQGLQFLFEYFSETQRNKGNFPGRFSGRQFSNSRSEMNVSTLELGDSALYLCASSSRGQSGANVLTFGAGSRLTVL.

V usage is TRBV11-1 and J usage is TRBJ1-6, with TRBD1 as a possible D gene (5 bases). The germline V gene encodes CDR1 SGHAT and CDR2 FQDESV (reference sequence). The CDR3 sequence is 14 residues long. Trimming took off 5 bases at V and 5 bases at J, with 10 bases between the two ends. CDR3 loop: CASSHRGNNSPLHF. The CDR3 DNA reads TGTGCCAGCAGCCACCGGGGGAATAATTCACCCCTCCACTTT.

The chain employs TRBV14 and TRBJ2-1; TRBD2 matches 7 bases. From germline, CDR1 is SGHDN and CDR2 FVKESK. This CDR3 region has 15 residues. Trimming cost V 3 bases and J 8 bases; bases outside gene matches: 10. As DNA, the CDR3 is TGTGCCAGCAGCCATCCCCGGCGGGGGACCTATGAGCAGTTCTTC. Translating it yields CASSHPRRGTYEQFF.

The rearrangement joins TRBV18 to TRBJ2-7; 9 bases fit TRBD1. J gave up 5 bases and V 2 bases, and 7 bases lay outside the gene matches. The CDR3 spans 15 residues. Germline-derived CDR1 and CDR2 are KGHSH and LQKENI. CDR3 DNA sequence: TGTGCCAGCTCACCAAGGATGGGACAGGGAAACGAGCAGTACTTC. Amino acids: CASSPRMGQGNEQYF. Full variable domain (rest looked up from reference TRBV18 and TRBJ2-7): NAGVMQNPRHLVRRRGQEARLRCSPMKGHSHVYWYRQLPEEGLKFMVYLQKENIIDESGMPKERFSAEFPKEGPSILRIQQVVRGDSAAYFCASSPRMGQGNEQYFGPGTRLTVT.

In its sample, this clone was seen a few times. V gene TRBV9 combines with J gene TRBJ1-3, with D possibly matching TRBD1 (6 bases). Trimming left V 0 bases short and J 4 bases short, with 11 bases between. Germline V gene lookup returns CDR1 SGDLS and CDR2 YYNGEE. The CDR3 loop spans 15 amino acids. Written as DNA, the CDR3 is TGTGCCAGCAGCGTAGATGGGGGCTCGGGAAACACCATATATTTT. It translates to CASSVDGGSGNTIYF.

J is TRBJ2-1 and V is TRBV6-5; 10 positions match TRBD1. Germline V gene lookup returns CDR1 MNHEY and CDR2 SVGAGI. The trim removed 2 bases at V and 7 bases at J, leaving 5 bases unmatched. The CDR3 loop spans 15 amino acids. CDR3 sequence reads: CASSYRDRGINEQFF. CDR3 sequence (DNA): TGTGCCAGCAGTTACCGGGACAGGGGTATTAATGAGCAGTTCTTC.

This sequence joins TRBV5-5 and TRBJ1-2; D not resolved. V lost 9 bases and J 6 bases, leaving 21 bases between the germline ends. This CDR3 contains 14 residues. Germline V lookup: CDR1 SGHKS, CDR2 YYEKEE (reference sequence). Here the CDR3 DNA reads TGTGCCACCACGCCCCGAGTTAGAGGCCATGGCTACACCTTC. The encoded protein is CATTPRVRGHGYTF.